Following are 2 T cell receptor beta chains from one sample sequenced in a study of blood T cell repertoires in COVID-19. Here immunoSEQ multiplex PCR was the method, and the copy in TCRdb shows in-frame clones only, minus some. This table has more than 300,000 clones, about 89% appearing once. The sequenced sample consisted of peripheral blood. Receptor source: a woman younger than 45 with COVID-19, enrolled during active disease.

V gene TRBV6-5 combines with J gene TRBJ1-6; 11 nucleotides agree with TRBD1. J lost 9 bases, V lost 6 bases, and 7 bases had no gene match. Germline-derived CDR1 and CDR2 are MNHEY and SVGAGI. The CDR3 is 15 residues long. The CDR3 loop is CASREDRGLFSPLHF. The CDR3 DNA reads TGTGCCAGCAGAGAGGACAGGGGGCTCTTTTCACCCCTCCACTTT.

For the CDR3, the DNA is TGTGCCAGCAGTGGGCTTGGCTACGAGCAGTACTTC. Translated: CASSGLGYEQYF. V usage is TRBV3-1 (or the pseudogene TRBV3-2) and J usage is TRBJ2-7, with D unclear. Germline V gene sequence: CDR1 LGHDT, CDR2 YNNKEL (reference sequence). V shed 6 bases and J shed 3 bases, with 9 bases lying between them. The CDR3 has 12 residues.